A selection of T cell receptor beta chains follows, all from one sample in a study of T-cell reconstitution after alpha-beta-depleted transplantation in children. Using its own MiXCR run on the PCR reads, TCRdb lists one record per CDR3 protein. Of a few hundred thousand distinct CDR3 sequences listed, 7.5% to 10% were seen once; the top ten hold around 5.1%. The sequencing here drew on PBMCs from the stem cell graft donor, taken from the stem cell graft. These receptors were obtained from a human donor who donated a stem cell graft to a child with SCID. The CDR3 runs from the conserved cysteine through the conserved F or W. A D gene is named only where the DNA matches it firmly. Only some rows state a clone size, as once, few, many or a class for expanded clones.

V: TRBV28
size: many
J: TRBJ2-5
D: NA
CDR3: CASSFGTEETQYF
DNA: TGTGCCAGCAGTTTCGGAACGGAGGAGACCCAGTACTTC

V: TRBV6-5
size: many
J: TRBJ1-2
D: NA
CDR3: CASSYTTPSGRSNYGYTF
DNA: TGTGCCAGCAGTTACACCACTCCGTCGGGCAGGTCTAACTATGGCTACACCTTC

V: TRBV5-6
size: many
J: TRBJ2-3
D: TRBD2
CDR3: CASSQGLAVITDTQYF
DNA: TGTGCCAGCAGCCAGGGACTAGCGGTGATCACAGATACGCAGTATTTT

V: TRBV6-5
size: many
J: TRBJ1-5
D: NA
CDR3: CASTPDILSNQPQHF
DNA: TGTGCCAGCACCCCTGACATATTAAGCAATCAGCCCCAGCATTTT

V: TRBV6-5
size: many
J: TRBJ2-7
D: NA
CDR3: CASSYSDGYEQYF
DNA: TGTGCCAGCAGTTACTCCGACGGCTACGAGCAGTACTTC

V: TRBV5-1
size: few
J: TRBJ1-2
D: NA
CDR3: CASSLETGYANYGYTF
DNA: TGCGCCAGCAGCTTGGAGACGGGGTACGCTAACTATGGCTACACCTTC

V: TRBV12-3/TRBV12-4
size: many
J: TRBJ2-5
D: NA
CDR3: CASSFNPSWQETQYF
DNA: TGTGCCAGCAGTTTTAATCCCTCGTGGCAAGAGACCCAGTACTTC

V: TRBV10-3
size: many
J: TRBJ2-1
D: TRBD2
CDR3: CAISDGMASGGNEQFF
DNA: TGTGCCATCAGTGATGGTATGGCTAGCGGGGGGAATGAGCAGTTCTTC

V: TRBV12-3/TRBV12-4
size: few
J: TRBJ1-5
D: NA
CDR3: CASDNSFGQGKPQHF
DNA: TGTGCCAGCGATAATTCGTTCGGACAAGGTAAACCCCAGCATTTT

V: TRBV5-1
size: many
J: TRBJ2-1
D: TRBD2
CDR3: CASSLGALAGGLGYNEQFF
DNA: TGCGCCAGCAGCTTGGGTGCACTAGCGGGGGGGTTAGGCTACAATGAGCAGTTCTTC

V: TRBV5-6
size: many
J: TRBJ2-5
D: TRBD2
CDR3: CASSLLLAGGKETQYF
DNA: TGTGCCAGCAGCTTGCTACTAGCGGGGGGAAAAGAGACCCAGTACTTC

V: TRBV20-1
size: many
J: TRBJ2-3
D: NA
CDR3: CSATLDAALGTDTQYF
DNA: TGCAGTGCTACTCTGGACGCTGCGTTGGGCACAGATACGCAGTATTTT

V: TRBV2
size: many
J: TRBJ2-6
D: NA
CDR3: CASSVGGAGTSSSGANVLTF
DNA: TGTGCCAGCAGTGTAGGAGGGGCTGGGACATCAAGCTCTGGGGCCAACGTCCTGACTTTC

V: TRBV15
size: many
J: TRBJ1-6
D: NA
CDR3: CATSRGDPNSPLHF
DNA: TGTGCCACCAGCAGAGGGGATCCGAATTCACCCCTCCACTTT

V: TRBV20-1
size: many
J: TRBJ2-1
D: TRBD2
CDR3: CSARDRTSGGSWKQFF
DNA: TGCAGTGCTAGAGATCGGACTAGCGGAGGGTCCTGGAAGCAGTTCTTC

V: TRBV20-1
size: NA
J: TRBJ2-7
D: TRBD1
CDR3: CSARDLVRDSEEQYF
DNA: TGCAGTGCTAGAGACTTGGTGAGGGACAGCGAAGAGCAGTACTTC

V: TRBV18
size: many
J: TRBJ2-5
D: NA
CDR3: CASSPPGIGETQYF
DNA: TGTGCCAGCTCACCTCCGGGGATAGGAGAGACCCAGTACTTC

V: TRBV12-3/TRBV12-4
size: few
J: TRBJ2-7
D: TRBD2
CDR3: CASRPGTRGHHEQYF
DNA: TGTGCCAGCAGACCCGGGACTAGAGGCCACCACGAGCAGTACTTC